The rows below give T cell receptor beta chains drawn from one sample of a study of control samples from healthy donors and cancer patients. Libraries were prepared by immunoSEQ multiplex PCR; TCRdb keeps only in-frame clonotypes and omits some of them. The sample lists about 95,000 clones, 85% occurring once. Sequenced input: blood. These receptors originate from a man aged 25 to 40 in good health. Each CDR3 is given with its conserved first and last residue. D genes are given only for firm matches. For some rows the clone size is stated as once, few or many, or as a class when expanded; others skip it.

-	-	TRBJ1-2	TRBV7-9	CASSAGPPGYGYTF	TGTGCCAGCAGTGCCGGGCCCCCCGGTTATGGCTACACCTTC
-	-	TRBJ2-3	TRBV5-4	CASSLGRGPRTDTQYF	TGTGCCAGCAGCTTAGGGCGGGGGCCACGCACAGATACGCAGTATTTT
-	-	TRBJ2-1	TRBV9	CASSVVGGIYNEQFF	TGTGCCAGCAGCGTAGTGGGGGGTATCTACAATGAGCAGTTCTTC
TRBD1	-	TRBJ2-7	TRBV6-5	CASSGQVSYEQYF	TGTGCCAGCTCGGGACAGGTCTCCTACGAGCAGTACTTC
-	-	TRBJ2-7	TRBV14	CASSQDPTEFYEQYF	TGTGCCAGCAGCCAAGATCCGACAGAATTCTACGAGCAGTACTTC
-	-	TRBJ1-6	TRBV12-3/TRBV12-4	CASTAGRNSPLHF	TGTGCCAGCACAGCAGGGCGGAATTCACCCCTCCACTTT
-	-	TRBJ2-1	TRBV27	CASRLEDSYNEQFF	TGTGCCAGCAGACTTGAAGACTCCTACAATGAGCAGTTCTTC
-	-	TRBJ1-1	TRBV27	CASSFTGMSKAFF	TGTGCCAGCAGTTTTACCGGCATGTCTAAAGCTTTCTTT
-	-	TRBJ2-5	TRBV7-2	CASSSRQGGETQYF	TGTGCCAGCAGCTCGAGACAGGGAGGAGAGACCCAGTACTTC
TRBD2	once	TRBJ2-2	TRBV5-1	CASSLGLAGGHRGAVF	TGCGCCAGCAGCTTGGGACTAGCGGGGGGACACCGGGGAGCTGTTTTT
-	-	TRBJ2-6	TRBV30	CAWSRIRGANVLTF	TGTGCCTGGAGTCGGATACGTGGGGCCAACGTCCTGACTTTC
TRBD2	-	TRBJ2-1	TRBV9	CASSQSSGGAAIEQFF	TGTGCCAGCAGTCAATCTAGCGGGGGGGCGGCGATTGAGCAGTTCTTC
TRBD1	-	TRBJ2-5	TRBV19	CASSSNRGDQETQYF	TGTGCCAGTAGTTCAAACAGGGGGGATCAAGAGACCCAGTACTTC
TRBD1	-	TRBJ1-1	TRBV19	CASSTDRENTEAFF	TGTGCCAGTAGTACAGACAGGGAGAACACTGAAGCTTTCTTT
TRBD1	-	TRBJ2-7	TRBV27	CASSWDRESYEQYF	TGTGCCAGCAGTTGGGACAGGGAATCCTACGAGCAGTACTTC
-	-	TRBJ1-6	TRBV6-5	CASARVIYNSPLHF	TGTGCCAGCGCAAGGGTAATCTATAATTCACCCCTCCACTTT
-	-	TRBJ1-5	TRBV9	CASSVVRAWEAQHF	TGTGCCAGCAGCGTAGTTAGGGCCTGGGAGGCCCAGCATTTT
TRBD1	-	TRBJ1-6	TRBV6-5	CASSLGQGYSPLHF	TGTGCCAGCAGTTTGGGACAGGGTTATTCACCCCTCCACTTT
-	once	TRBJ2-7	TRBV7-3	CASIPSPLRTPTYEQYF	TGTGCCAGCATCCCTTCCCCGCTGAGGACACCGACCTACGAGCAGTACTTC
-	-	TRBJ2-5	TRBV15	CATSRPRGSGETQYF	TGTGCCACCAGCAGGCCGAGGGGGTCGGGGGAGACCCAGTACTTC
-	-	TRBJ2-1	TRBV29-1	CSVGPGQPGNEQFF	TGCAGCGTTGGCCCTGGACAGCCCGGGAATGAGCAGTTCTTC
-	many	TRBJ1-1	TRBV28	CASSLGGTLKAFF	TGTGCCAGCAGTTTGGGGGGAACACTGAAAGCTTTCTTT
TRBD1	-	TRBJ1-2	TRBV24-1	CATSGRDRSNYGYTF	TGTGCCACCAGTGGCCGGGACAGGTCTAACTATGGCTACACCTTC
TRBD1	-	TRBJ1-1	TRBV18	CASSRTGDTEAFF	TGTGCCAGCTCAAGGACAGGGGACACTGAAGCTTTCTTT
TRBD2	-	TRBJ2-5	TRBV10-3	CAISESTSGGETQYF	TGTGCCATCAGTGAGTCGACTAGCGGGGGAGAGACCCAGTACTTC
-	few	TRBJ1-5	TRBV6-6	CASSYSMAGDLQPQHF	TGTGCCAGCAGTTACAGCATGGCAGGGGATTTGCAGCCCCAGCATTTT
TRBD2	-	TRBJ2-2	TRBV27	CASSFGGGDNTGELFF	TGTGCCAGCAGTTTCGGCGGGGGTGATAACACCGGGGAGCTGTTTTTT
-	-	TRBJ2-4	TRBV5-4	CASSLGGPGTTTGAKNIQYF	TGTGCCAGCAGCTTGGGGGGGCCGGGGACCACCACTGGGGCCAAAAACATTCAGTACTTC
TRBD1	-	TRBJ1-1	TRBV29-1	CSVARDRGTEAFF	TGCAGCGTTGCGAGGGACAGGGGAACTGAAGCTTTCTTT
-	once	TRBJ1-6	TRBV5-1	CASSLVGLRSSYNSPLHF	TGCGCCAGCAGCTTGGTGGGACTCCGGAGCTCCTATAATTCACCCCTCCACTTT
TRBD2	-	TRBJ2-7	TRBV27	CASSGSGIAYEQYF	TGTGCCAGCAGCGGTAGCGGGATTGCCTACGAGCAGTACTTC
TRBD1	-	TRBJ2-3	TRBV5-7	CASSFGQGERTDTQYF	TGTGCCAGCAGCTTTGGACAGGGAGAGAGAACAGATACGCAGTATTTT
TRBD1	-	TRBJ1-4	TRBV5-1	CASSLLKGAPHEKLFF	TGCGCCAGCAGCTTACTCAAGGGGGCGCCGCATGAAAAACTGTTTTTT
-	-	TRBJ1-1	TRBV3-1/TRBV3-2	CASSQFGNTEAFF	TGTGCCAGCAGCCAATTCGGGAACACTGAAGCTTTCTTT
-	-	TRBJ2-7	TRBV3-1/TRBV3-2	CASSQGGNSYEQYF	TGTGCCAGCAGCCAGGGCGGTAACTCCTACGAGCAGTACTTC
TRBD1	-	TRBJ1-1	TRBV6-1	CASNELGTGNTEAFF	TGTGCCAGCAATGAATTGGGGACAGGGAACACTGAAGCTTTCTTT
-	few	TRBJ1-5	TRBV2	CASSEAVREEPQHF	TGTGCCAGCAGTGAAGCGGTCAGAGAGGAGCCCCAGCATTTT